The source of this T cell receptor beta chain is a study of blood T cell repertoires in COVID-19. This clone was seen once. Libraries were prepared by immunoSEQ multiplex PCR; TCRdb keeps only in-frame clonotypes and omits some of them. The repertoire holds hundreds of thousands of clones, with roughly 79% as singletons. The receptor was derived from an elderly woman with COVID-19, enrolled during active disease. The specimen sequenced was peripheral blood.

For the CDR3, the DNA is TGTGCCAGCAGTGAGAGGGTTGGGGCCAACGTCCTGACTTTC. Protein sequence: CASSERVGANVLTF. The V gene is TRBV2, the J gene TRBJ2-6, with D possibly TRBD2 on 5 matching bases. This CDR3 has 14 amino acids. Germline V gives CDR1 SNHLY, CDR2 FYNNEI. V lost 3 bases and J 3 bases, leaving 6 bases between the germline ends.